This TCR beta chain comes out of a study of long-term antiretroviral therapy in people with HIV. Between the trimmed V and J ends, which lost 5 bases and 1 base, there was a span of 15 bases. The CDR3 contains 16 residues. The V gene's germline CDR1 is MGHRA and CDR2 YSYEKL. Researchers report immunoSEQ v3.0 was run at survey level. Method: immunoSEQ multiplex PCR; TCRdb's copy keeps in-frame clones and lacks some. Of around 25,000 clones in the sample, 85% to 95% were seen once. Study outcomes and limitations: ART was followed by higher diversity that remained below transplant donor controls. CDR3 length ranges were narrower in HIV repertoires than in controls.

This clone showed up just once. Its specificity is not known. The starting material was unsorted PBMCs, obtained less than 5 years after starting antiretroviral therapy. The gene calls are TRBV4-1 and TRBJ2-1; no reliable D call. This receptor was taken from a woman in her fifties or sixties with HIV. The CDR3 DNA is TGCGCCAGCAGCAAGACCAACGTAGGTTCCTACAATGAGCAGTTCTTC. Encoded protein: CASSKTNVGSYNEQFF.